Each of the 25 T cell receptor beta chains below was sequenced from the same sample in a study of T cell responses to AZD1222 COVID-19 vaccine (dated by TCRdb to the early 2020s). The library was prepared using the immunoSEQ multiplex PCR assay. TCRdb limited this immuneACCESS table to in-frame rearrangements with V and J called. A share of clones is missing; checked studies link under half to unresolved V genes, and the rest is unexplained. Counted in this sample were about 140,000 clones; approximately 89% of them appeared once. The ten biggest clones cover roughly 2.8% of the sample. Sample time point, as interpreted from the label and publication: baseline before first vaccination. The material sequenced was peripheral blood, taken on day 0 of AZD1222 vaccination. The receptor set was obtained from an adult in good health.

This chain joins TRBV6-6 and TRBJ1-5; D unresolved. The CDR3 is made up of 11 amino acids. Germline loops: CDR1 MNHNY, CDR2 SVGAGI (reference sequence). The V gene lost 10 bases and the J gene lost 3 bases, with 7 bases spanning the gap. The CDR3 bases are TGTGCCACCGGGTTCAATCAGCCCCAGCATTTT. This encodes CATGFNQPQHF.

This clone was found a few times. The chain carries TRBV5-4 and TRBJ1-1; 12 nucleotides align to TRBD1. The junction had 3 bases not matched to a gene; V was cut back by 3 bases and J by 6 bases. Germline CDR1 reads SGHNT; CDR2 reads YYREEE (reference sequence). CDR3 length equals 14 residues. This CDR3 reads CASSWDRGQSEAFF. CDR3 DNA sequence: TGTGCCAGCAGCTGGGACAGGGGGCAATCTGAAGCTTTCTTT.

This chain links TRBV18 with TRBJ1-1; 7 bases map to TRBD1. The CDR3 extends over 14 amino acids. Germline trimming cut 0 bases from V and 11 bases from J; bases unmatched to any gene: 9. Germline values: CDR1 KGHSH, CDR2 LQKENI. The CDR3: CASSPPGQGEVAFF. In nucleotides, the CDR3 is TGTGCCAGCTCACCACCGGGTCAGGGGGAGGTGGCTTTCTTT.

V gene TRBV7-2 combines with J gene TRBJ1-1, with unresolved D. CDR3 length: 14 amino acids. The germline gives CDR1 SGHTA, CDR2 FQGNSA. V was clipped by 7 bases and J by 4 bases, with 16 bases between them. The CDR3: CASTLTRGGTEAFF. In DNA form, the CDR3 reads TGTGCCAGCACCCTAACTCGGGGTGGCACTGAAGCTTTCTTT.

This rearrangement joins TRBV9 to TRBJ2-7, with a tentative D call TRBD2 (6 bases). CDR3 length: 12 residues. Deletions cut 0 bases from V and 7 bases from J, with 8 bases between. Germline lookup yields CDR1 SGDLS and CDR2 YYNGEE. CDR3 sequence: CASSVAGEEQYF. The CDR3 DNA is TGTGCCAGCAGCGTAGCGGGGGAAGAGCAGTACTTC.

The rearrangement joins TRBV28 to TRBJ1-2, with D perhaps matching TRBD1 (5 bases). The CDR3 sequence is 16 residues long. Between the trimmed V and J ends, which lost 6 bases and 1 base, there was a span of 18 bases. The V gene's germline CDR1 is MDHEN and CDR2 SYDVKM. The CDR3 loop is CASREPGRNLNYGYTF. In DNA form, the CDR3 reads TGTGCCAGCAGGGAACCGGGACGGAACCTTAACTATGGCTACACCTTC.

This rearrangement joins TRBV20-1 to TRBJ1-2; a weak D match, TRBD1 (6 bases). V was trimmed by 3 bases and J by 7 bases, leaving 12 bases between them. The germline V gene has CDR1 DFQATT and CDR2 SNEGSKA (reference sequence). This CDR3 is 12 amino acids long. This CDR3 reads CSASQGFGGYTF. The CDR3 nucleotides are TGCAGTGCTAGTCAGGGGTTCGGTGGCTACACCTTC.

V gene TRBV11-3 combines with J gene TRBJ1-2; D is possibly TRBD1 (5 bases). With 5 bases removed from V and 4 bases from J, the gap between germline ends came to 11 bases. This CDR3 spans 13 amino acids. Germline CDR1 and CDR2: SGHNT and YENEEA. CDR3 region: CASSPLDSYGYTF. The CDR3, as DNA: TGTGCCAGCAGCCCCCTCGACAGCTATGGCTACACCTTC.

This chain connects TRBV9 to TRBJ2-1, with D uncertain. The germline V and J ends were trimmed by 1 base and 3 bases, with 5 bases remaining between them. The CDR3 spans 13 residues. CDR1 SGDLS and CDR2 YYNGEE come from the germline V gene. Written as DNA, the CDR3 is TGTGCCAGCAGCGTATCGAACTACAATGAGCAGTTCTTC. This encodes CASSVSNYNEQFF.

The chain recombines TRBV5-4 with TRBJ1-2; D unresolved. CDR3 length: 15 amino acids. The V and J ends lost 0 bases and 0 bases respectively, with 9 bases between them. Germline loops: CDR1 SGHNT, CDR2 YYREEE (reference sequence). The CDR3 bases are TGTGCCAGCAGCTTGGGGGTTTTCTCTAACTATGGCTACACCTTC. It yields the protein CASSLGVFSNYGYTF.

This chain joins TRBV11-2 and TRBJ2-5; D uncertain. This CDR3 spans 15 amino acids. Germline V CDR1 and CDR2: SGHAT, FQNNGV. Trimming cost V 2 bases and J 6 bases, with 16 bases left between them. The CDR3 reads CASSLYETEGQTQYF. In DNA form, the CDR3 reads TGTGCCAGCAGCTTATACGAGACCGAAGGGCAGACCCAGTACTTC.

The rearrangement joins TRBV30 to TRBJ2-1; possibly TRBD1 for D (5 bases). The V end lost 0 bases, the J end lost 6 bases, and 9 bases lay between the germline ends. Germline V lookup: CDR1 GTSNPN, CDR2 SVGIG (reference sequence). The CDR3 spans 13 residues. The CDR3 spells CAWSVQAVNEQFF. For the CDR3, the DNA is TGTGCCTGGAGTGTACAGGCGGTCAATGAGCAGTTCTTC.

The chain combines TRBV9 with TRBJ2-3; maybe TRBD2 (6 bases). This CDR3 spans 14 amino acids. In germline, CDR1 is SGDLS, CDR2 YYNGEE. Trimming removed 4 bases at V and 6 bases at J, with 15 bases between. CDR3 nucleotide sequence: TGTGCCAGCAGCACGCCCGGGACTGCTGATACGCAGTATTTT. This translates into CASSTPGTADTQYF.

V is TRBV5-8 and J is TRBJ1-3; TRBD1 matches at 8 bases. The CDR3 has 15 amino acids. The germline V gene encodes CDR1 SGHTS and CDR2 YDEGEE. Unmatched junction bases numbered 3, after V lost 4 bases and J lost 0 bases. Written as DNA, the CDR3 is TGTGCCAGCAGCCTTGGGACAGGCTCTGGAAACACCATATATTTT. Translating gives CASSLGTGSGNTIYF.

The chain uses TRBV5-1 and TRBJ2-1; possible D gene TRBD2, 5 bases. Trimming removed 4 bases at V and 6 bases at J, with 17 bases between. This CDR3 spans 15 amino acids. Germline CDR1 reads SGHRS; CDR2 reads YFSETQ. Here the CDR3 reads CASSLTSGTSNEQFF. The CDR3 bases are TGCGCCAGCAGCCTTACTTCCGGAACTAGCAATGAGCAGTTCTTC.

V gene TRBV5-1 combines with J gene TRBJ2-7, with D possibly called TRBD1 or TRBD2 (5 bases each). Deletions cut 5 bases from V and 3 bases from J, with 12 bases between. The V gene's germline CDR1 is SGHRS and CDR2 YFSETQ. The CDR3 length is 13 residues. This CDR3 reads CASSTRDHYEQYF. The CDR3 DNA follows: TGCGCCAGCAGTACCCGGGACCACTACGAGCAGTACTTC.

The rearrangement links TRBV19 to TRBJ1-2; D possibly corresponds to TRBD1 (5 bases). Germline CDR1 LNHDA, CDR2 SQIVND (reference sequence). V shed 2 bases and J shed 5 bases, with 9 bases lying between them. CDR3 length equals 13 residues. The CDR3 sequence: CASSIWQGYGYTF. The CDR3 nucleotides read TGTGCCAGTAGTATATGGCAGGGTTATGGCTACACCTTC.

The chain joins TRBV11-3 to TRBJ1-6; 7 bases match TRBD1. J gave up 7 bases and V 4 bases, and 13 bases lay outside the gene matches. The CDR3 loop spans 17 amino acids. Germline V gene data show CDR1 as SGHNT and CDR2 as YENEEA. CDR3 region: CASSSVSRTGRNSPLHF. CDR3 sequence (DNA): TGTGCCAGCAGCTCCGTTAGCCGGACAGGTCGAAATTCACCCCTCCACTTT.

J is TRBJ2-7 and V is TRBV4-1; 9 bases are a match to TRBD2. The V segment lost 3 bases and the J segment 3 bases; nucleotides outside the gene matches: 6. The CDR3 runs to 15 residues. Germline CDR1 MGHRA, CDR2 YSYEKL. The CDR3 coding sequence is TGCGCCAGCAGCCAGCCCCTAGCGGGACTCTACGAGCAGTACTTC. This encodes CASSQPLAGLYEQYF.

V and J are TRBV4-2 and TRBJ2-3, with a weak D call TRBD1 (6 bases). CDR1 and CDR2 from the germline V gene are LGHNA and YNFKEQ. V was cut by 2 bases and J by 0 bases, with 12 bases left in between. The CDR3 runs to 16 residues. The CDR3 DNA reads TGTGCCAGCAGCCAATGGGGGCAGGGGAGCACAGATACGCAGTATTTT. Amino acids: CASSQWGQGSTDTQYF.

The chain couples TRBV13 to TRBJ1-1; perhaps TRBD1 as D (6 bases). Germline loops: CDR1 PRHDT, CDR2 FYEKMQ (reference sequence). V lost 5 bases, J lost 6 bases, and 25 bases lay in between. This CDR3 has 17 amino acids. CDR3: CASSPRGGRVLNAEAFF. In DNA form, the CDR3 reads TGTGCCAGCAGCCCCCGTGGGGGGCGGGTTTTGAATGCTGAAGCTTTCTTT.

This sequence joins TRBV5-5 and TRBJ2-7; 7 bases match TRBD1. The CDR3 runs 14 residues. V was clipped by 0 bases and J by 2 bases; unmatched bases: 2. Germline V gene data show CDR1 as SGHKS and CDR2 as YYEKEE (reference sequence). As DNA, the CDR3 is TGTGCCAGCAGCTTGGTTGGGACAGCCTACGAGCAGTACTTC. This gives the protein CASSLVGTAYEQYF.

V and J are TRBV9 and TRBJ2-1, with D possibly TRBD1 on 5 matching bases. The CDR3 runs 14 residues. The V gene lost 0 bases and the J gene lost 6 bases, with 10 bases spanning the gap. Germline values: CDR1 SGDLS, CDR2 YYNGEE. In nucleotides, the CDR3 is TGTGCCAGCAGCGTAGTAGGACACATCAATGAGCAGTTCTTC. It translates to CASSVVGHINEQFF.

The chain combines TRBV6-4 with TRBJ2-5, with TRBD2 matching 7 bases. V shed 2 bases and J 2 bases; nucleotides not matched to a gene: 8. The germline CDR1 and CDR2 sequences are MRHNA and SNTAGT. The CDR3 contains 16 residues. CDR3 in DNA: TGTGCCAGCAGTGACCCGAGGGCTAGCGGACAAGAGACCCAGTACTTC. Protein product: CASSDPRASGQETQYF.

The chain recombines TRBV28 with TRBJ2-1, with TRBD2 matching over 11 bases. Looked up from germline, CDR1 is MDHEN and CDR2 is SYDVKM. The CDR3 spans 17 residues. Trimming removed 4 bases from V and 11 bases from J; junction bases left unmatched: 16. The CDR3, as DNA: TGTGCCAGCAGTTCCCCCCGGGTAGCGGGAGGGCAAAGCAAGCAGTTCTTC. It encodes CASSSPRVAGGQSKQFF.